One and the same sample provided the 32 T cell receptor beta chains below, sequenced in a study of blood T cell repertoires in COVID-19. Some clones are missing from TCRdb's copy, which holds only in-frame ones; the method was immunoSEQ multiplex PCR. The sample lists around 120,000 clones, about 86% occurring once. Sequenced: peripheral blood. Source of these receptors: a woman between 45 and 60 years old with active or convalescent COVID-19.

The V gene is TRBV27, the J gene TRBJ2-1; perhaps TRBD2 as D (6 bases). This CDR3 spans 18 amino acids. CDR1 is MNHEY and CDR2 is SMNVEV in the germline V gene (reference sequence). Trimming took off 4 bases at V and 8 bases at J, with 27 bases between the two ends. CDR3 nucleotides: TGTGCCAGCAGTTACACCCTAGCCCCGGGACTCCCTACCCATGAGCAGTTCTTC. It encodes CASSYTLAPGLPTHEQFF.

The V and J genes are TRBV7-2 and TRBJ2-5; 7 bases map to TRBD1. Germline CDR1 reads SGHTA; CDR2 reads FQGNSA. The CDR3 sequence is 14 residues long. V gave up 4 bases and J gave up 1 base; unmatched junction bases: 3. The CDR3 here is CASSYRGFQETQYF. The CDR3 nucleotides read TGTGCCAGCAGCTACAGGGGCTTCCAAGAGACCCAGTACTTC.

The CDR3 nucleotides read TGTGCCAGCAGCTTAGCCATGGGGGCGCAGAGTGGCTACACCTTC. It yields the protein CASSLAMGAQSGYTF. V usage is TRBV7-8 and J usage is TRBJ1-2; weak D call: TRBD1 (6 bases). V gave up 0 bases and J gave up 7 bases, with 15 bases separating them. CDR3 length: 15 amino acids. The germline V gene encodes CDR1 SGHVS and CDR2 FQNEAQ.

The chain has TRBV24-1 and TRBJ2-3; a possible D gene is TRBD1 (6 bases). From germline, CDR1 is KGHDR and CDR2 SFDVKD. Trimming left V 5 bases short and J 0 bases short, with 8 bases between. The CDR3 length is 14 residues. Here the CDR3 reads CATSGGHSTDTQYF. As DNA, the CDR3 is TGTGCCACCAGTGGGGGACACAGCACAGATACGCAGTATTTT.

This chain uses TRBV28 with TRBJ2-7; 9 bases agree with TRBD1. J gave up 2 bases and V 4 bases, and 9 bases lay outside the gene matches. The germline V gene has CDR1 MDHEN and CDR2 SYDVKM. This CDR3 is 16 amino acids long. The CDR3 DNA reads as TGTGCCAGCAGTTCCCCCACGGGGACAGGGACCTACGAGCAGTACTTC. It yields the protein CASSSPTGTGTYEQYF.

The V gene is TRBV30, the J gene TRBJ2-7; D is undetermined. From germline, CDR1 is GTSNPN and CDR2 SVGIG (reference sequence). V was pared by 0 bases and J by 9 bases, with 21 bases between. The CDR3 is made up of 15 amino acids. The CDR3 nucleotides are TGTGCCTGGAGTGTAGTCAACGCAAATCAAAACGGGCAGTACTTC. It specifies CAWSVVNANQNGQYF.

J is TRBJ2-7 and V is TRBV19, with D possibly being TRBD1 (8 bases). CDR1 LNHDA and CDR2 SQIVND come from the germline V gene (reference sequence). V gave up 7 bases and J gave up 4 bases, with 17 bases separating them. The CDR3 is 14 amino acids. As DNA, the CDR3 is TGTGCCAGTACCCGGACAGGGAGGGGGTACGAGCAGTACTTC. The encoded protein is CASTRTGRGYEQYF.

The V call is TRBV27, the J call TRBJ1-4, with D maybe TRBD1 (6 bases). This CDR3 region has 15 residues. The germline V and J ends were trimmed by 1 base and 5 bases, with 11 bases remaining between them. Germline V gene data show CDR1 as MNHEY and CDR2 as SMNVEV (reference sequence). CDR3 region: CASSLLGHTNEKLFF. CDR3 DNA sequence: TGTGCCAGCAGTTTATTGGGACACACGAATGAAAAACTGTTTTTT.

This chain links TRBV4-2 with TRBJ1-1; 7 bases map to TRBD1. Germline V gene data show CDR1 as LGHNA and CDR2 as YNFKEQ. There are 16 residues in the CDR3. Trimming removed 4 bases from V and 1 base from J; junction bases left unmatched: 9. CDR3 protein: CASSREKGAGNTEAFF. DNA of the CDR3: TGTGCCAGCAGCCGAGAAAAGGGGGCAGGGAACACTGAAGCTTTCTTT.

This clone was recorded once. V gene TRBV28 combines with J gene TRBJ2-4; perhaps TRBD1 as D (5 bases). There are 15 residues in the CDR3. With 7 bases removed from V and 0 bases from J, the gap between germline ends came to 13 bases. CDR1 and CDR2 (germline): MDHEN, SYDVKM. The CDR3 nucleotides are TGTGCCAGCACAGGACACCCTGGAGCCAAAAACATTCAGTACTTC. Its protein product is CASTGHPGAKNIQYF.

The chain combines TRBV19 with TRBJ1-2; 9 bases line up with TRBD1. The ends lost 3 bases at V and 6 bases at J; junction bases unmatched: 23. In germline, CDR1 is LNHDA, CDR2 SQIVND (reference sequence). The CDR3 loop spans 20 amino acids. CDR3 DNA sequence: TGTGCCAGTAGTATTGGTCGGGGAACTACAGGGGGCAACTACCCGCATGGCTACACCTTC. Its translation: CASSIGRGTTGGNYPHGYTF. Full variable domain (rest looked up from reference TRBV19 and TRBJ1-2): DGGITQSPKYLFRKEGQNVTLSCEQNLNHDAMYWYRQDPGQGLRLIYYSQIVNDFQKGDIAEGYSVSREKKESFPLTVTSAQKNPTAFYLCASSIGRGTTGGNYPHGYTFGSGTRLTVV.

This clone came up once. V and J are TRBV4-3 and TRBJ1-4; D uncertain. V was shortened by 1 base and J by 4 bases, with 10 bases between the two germline ends. Germline CDR1 LGHNA, CDR2 YSLEER. This CDR3 region has 15 residues. The CDR3 here is CASSQGSGYNEKLFF. Here the CDR3 DNA reads TGCGCCAGCAGCCAAGGATCGGGGTATAATGAAAAACTGTTTTTT.

CDR3 in DNA: TGTGCCTCCAGGAGGGTTGGTCAGCCCCAGCATTTT. Amino acids: CASRRVGQPQHF. This sequence joins TRBV27 and TRBJ1-5; D uncertain. The CDR3 sequence is 12 residues long. Trimming took 11 bases from V and 6 from J, leaving 14 bases between them. The germline CDR1 and CDR2 sequences are MNHEY and SMNVEV (reference sequence).

The chain is built from TRBV27 and TRBJ2-5, with a possible D match to TRBD2 (6 bases). V lost 6 bases and J 1 base, leaving 21 bases between the germline ends. Per germline, CDR1 MNHEY and CDR2 SMNVEV (reference sequence). The CDR3 loop spans 17 amino acids. CDR3 residues: CASSRYTERRGQETQYF. CDR3 coding DNA: TGTGCCAGCAGCCGCTACACCGAGAGGAGGGGCCAAGAGACCCAGTACTTC.

The genes are TRBV28 and TRBJ2-7; 10 bases map to TRBD2. The ends lost 8 bases at V and 0 bases at J; junction bases unmatched: 7. This CDR3 has 15 amino acids. CDR1 is MDHEN, CDR2 SYDVKM, per germline. CDR3: CASSSGSPSSYEQYF. CDR3 coding DNA: TGTGCCAGCTCTAGCGGGAGTCCCAGCTCCTACGAGCAGTACTTC.

The chain combines TRBV6-1 with TRBJ2-7; 7 bases agree with TRBD1. The CDR3 totals 13 residues. Unmatched junction bases numbered 8, after V lost 5 bases and J lost 7 bases. Per the germline V gene, CDR1 is MNHNS and CDR2 is SASEGT. The CDR3 region is CASSWGTGEEQYF. In nucleotides, the CDR3 is TGTGCCAGCAGTTGGGGCACAGGGGAAGAGCAGTACTTC.

In its sample, this clone was seen a few times. The chain couples TRBV7-2 to TRBJ1-5; 7 bases map to TRBD1. This CDR3 has 15 residues. CDR1 is SGHTA and CDR2 is FQGNSA in the germline V gene. Germline trimming cut 5 bases from V and 5 bases from J; bases unmatched to any gene: 9. CDR3 sequence reads: CASSNEPRGYQPQHF. The CDR3 bases are TGTGCCAGCAGCAATGAACCCAGGGGGTATCAGCCCCAGCATTTT.

This clone was observed a single time. This chain uses TRBV3-1 (or the pseudogene TRBV3-2) with TRBJ2-4, with 11 positions matching TRBD2. Germline CDR1 reads LGHDT; CDR2 reads YNNKEL (reference sequence). With V trimmed by 1 base and J by 7 bases, 3 bases remained unmatched. The CDR3 runs 15 residues. The CDR3 protein is CASSQVLAGGNIQYF. As DNA, the CDR3 is TGTGCCAGCAGCCAAGTTTTAGCGGGAGGGAACATTCAGTACTTC.

The chain carries TRBV28 and TRBJ1-3, with TRBD1 as a possible D gene (5 bases). Trimming took 8 bases from V and 0 from J, leaving 11 bases between them. From germline, CDR1 is MDHEN and CDR2 SYDVKM. The CDR3 totals 14 residues. CDR3 DNA sequence: TGTGCCAGCCTAGACAGCTACTCTGGAAACACCATATATTTT. It specifies CASLDSYSGNTIYF.

In DNA, the CDR3 is TGTGCCAGCAGCCAAGACGAACGCGGGAGGCTCCAAGAGACCCAGTACTTC. Its protein is CASSQDERGRLQETQYF. The chain employs TRBV3-1 (or the pseudogene TRBV3-2) and TRBJ2-5, with TRBD2 identical over 8 bases. V was pared by 0 bases and J by 1 base, with 7 bases of the junction left unmatched. The CDR3 totals 17 residues. Germline V CDR1 and CDR2: LGHDT, YNNKEL (reference sequence).

The CDR3 is CASSAGIYSNQPQHF. CDR3 DNA: TGTGCCAGCAGCGCCGGGATTTATAGCAATCAGCCCCAGCATTTT. This chain connects TRBV9 to TRBJ1-5; D remains unclear. Germline CDR1 SGDLS, CDR2 YYNGEE. The CDR3 spans 15 residues. V dropped 3 bases and J dropped 0 bases, with 10 bases sitting between them.

The chain is built from TRBV15 and TRBJ2-4; 9 bases match TRBD1. Germline loops: CDR1 LNHNV, CDR2 YYDKDF (reference sequence). Unmatched junction bases numbered 8, after V lost 5 bases and J lost 9 bases. This CDR3 contains 14 residues. CDR3 amino acids: CATSLRDRASIQYF. DNA for the CDR3: TGTGCCACCAGCTTGAGGGACAGGGCGAGCATTCAGTACTTC.

This chain joins TRBV11-1 and TRBJ2-1; no clear D gene. The V gene's germline CDR1 is SGHAT and CDR2 FQDESV (reference sequence). This CDR3 is built from 12 residues. V dropped 4 bases and J dropped 12 bases, with 13 bases sitting between them. CDR3 protein: CASSSDRVMQFF. The CDR3 region has the DNA TGTGCCAGCAGCTCCGACCGGGTTATGCAGTTCTTC. Variable domain in full (rest from reference TRBV11-1 and TRBJ2-1): EAEVAQSPRYKITEKSQAVAFWCDPISGHATLYWYRQILGQGPELLVQFQDESVVDDSQLPKDRFSAERLKGVDSTLKIQPAELGDSAMYLCASSSDRVMQFFGPGTRLTVL.

V and J are TRBV5-8 and TRBJ1-5; 8 nucleotides line up with TRBD1. The CDR3 extends over 17 amino acids. After removal of 4 bases from V and 0 bases from J, the junction contained 9 bases not matched to a gene. Germline V gene data show CDR1 as SGHTS and CDR2 as YDEGEE. The CDR3 spells CASSHETGVYSNQPQHF. In nucleotides, the CDR3 is TGTGCCAGCAGCCACGAGACAGGGGTATATAGCAATCAGCCCCAGCATTTT. Complete variable domain (other parts from reference TRBV5-8 and TRBJ1-5): EAGVTQSPTHLIKTRGQQATLRCSPISGHTSVYWYQQALGLGLQFLLWYDEGEERNRGNFPPRFSGRQFPNYSSELNVNALELEDSALYLCASSHETGVYSNQPQHFGDGTRLSIL.

The rearrangement joins TRBV19 to TRBJ1-5; D is undetermined. V was pared by 6 bases and J by 3 bases, with 9 bases between. The germline CDR1 and CDR2 sequences are LNHDA and SQIVND (reference sequence). The CDR3 covers 13 residues. CDR3 in amino acids: CASRDFNNQPQHF. DNA of the CDR3: TGTGCCAGTAGGGACTTCAACAATCAGCCCCAGCATTTT. Full variable domain (missing parts from reference TRBV19 and TRBJ1-5): DGGITQSPKYLFRKEGQNVTLSCEQNLNHDAMYWYRQDPGQGLRLIYYSQIVNDFQKGDIAEGYSVSREKKESFPLTVTSAQKNPTAFYLCASRDFNNQPQHFGDGTRLSIL.

The chain has TRBV4-1 and TRBJ1-2; D might be TRBD1 (6 bases). Trimming shortened V by 4 bases and J by 3 bases, and 9 bases separated the two germline ends. Germline values: CDR1 MGHRA, CDR2 YSYEKL. This CDR3 is built from 13 residues. The CDR3 DNA sequence: TGCGCCAGCAGCCTACAGGGAGACTATGGCTACACCTTC. Residues: CASSLQGDYGYTF.

This clone was counted between two and nine times. The rearrangement joins TRBV9 to TRBJ2-2; D is undetermined. CDR3 size: 13 residues. Per the germline V gene, CDR1 is SGDLS and CDR2 is YYNGEE. Between the trimmed V and J ends, which lost 4 bases and 5 bases, there was a span of 9 bases. For the CDR3, the DNA is TGTGCCAGCAGCCCACTTAGTACCGGGGAGCTGTTTTTT. Protein product: CASSPLSTGELFF.

The J gene is TRBJ2-7, the V gene TRBV5-4, with 9 bases matching TRBD2. The CDR3 is made up of 16 amino acids. Unmatched junction bases numbered 15, after V lost 4 bases and J lost 7 bases. The germline gives CDR1 SGHNT, CDR2 YYREEE (reference sequence). The CDR3 loop is CASSGGTSPRFGEQYF. CDR3 DNA sequence: TGTGCCAGCAGCGGAGGGACTAGCCCTAGGTTTGGGGAGCAGTACTTC. The full variable domain, with the rest looked up from reference TRBV5-4 and TRBJ2-7, is ETGVTQSPTHLIKTRGQQVTLRCSSQSGHNTVSWYQQALGQGPQFIFQYYREEENGRGNFPPRFSGLQFPNYSSELNVNALELDDSALYLCASSGGTSPRFGEQYFGPGTRLTVT.

There are a few counts of this clone. This rearrangement joins TRBV24-1 to TRBJ2-5, with a possible D match to TRBD2 (5 bases). Deletions cut 3 bases from V and 2 bases from J, with 18 bases between. Per the germline V gene, CDR1 is KGHDR and CDR2 is SFDVKD. The CDR3 is 17 amino acids. The CDR3, as DNA: TGTGCCACCAGTGATCAATCGGACTCCAGCATACAAGAGACCCAGTACTTC. Protein sequence: CATSDQSDSSIQETQYF.

The chain combines TRBV7-2 with TRBJ2-7; 7 nucleotides align to TRBD2. This CDR3 comprises 19 residues. J lost 6 bases, V lost 11 bases, and 31 bases had no gene match. CDR1 is SGHTA and CDR2 is FQGNSA in the germline V gene. In nucleotides, the CDR3 is TGTGCCCCCCCTCAATCCGGCAGATCTAAGGCGGGAGTGCTTAGCGAGCAGTACTTC. Residues: CAPPQSGRSKAGVLSEQYF.

V and J are TRBV3-1 (or the pseudogene TRBV3-2) and TRBJ2-7; TRBD1 is a possible D gene (6 bases). Trimming left V 3 bases short and J 0 bases short, with 15 bases between. The CDR3 contains 16 residues. Germline V gene lookup returns CDR1 LGHDT and CDR2 YNNKEL (reference sequence). The CDR3 loop reads CASSHARGYSSYEQYF. The CDR3 nucleotides read TGTGCCAGCAGCCATGCAAGGGGGTACAGCTCCTACGAGCAGTACTTC.

CDR3 amino acids: CASSLGGAGGFGNQPQHF. The CDR3 bases are TGTGCCAGCAGCTTGGGTGGGGCAGGGGGCTTCGGCAATCAGCCCCAGCATTTT. The rearrangement joins TRBV5-6 to TRBJ1-5; 8 bases agree with TRBD1. The germline V gene has CDR1 SGHDT and CDR2 YYEEEE. The CDR3 runs to 18 residues. V was clipped by 0 bases and J by 2 bases; unmatched bases: 10.